Below are 30 T cell receptor beta chains sequenced from a single sample in a study of T-cell reconstitution after alpha-beta-depleted transplantation in children listed by TCRdb under 2016. To prepare the library, PCR was applied. Sequencing was performed on an Illumina HiSeq 2500. To normalize quantification of the TCRbeta repertoire, the TCR libraries were built with molecular barcoding that relied on unique molecular identifiers. The public reads were reprocessed in TCRdb via fastp at Q25 and MiXCR, keeping in-frame beta chains. Merged by CDR3 protein, the rows form single entries marked with the most common genes and DNA. A total of over 400,000 distinct CDR3 sequences appear in this sample, approximately 13% of them only once. Of the sample, about 5.6% falls within the top ten clones. The sample was PBMCs from the stem cell graft donor, taken from the stem cell graft. The source is a human donor who donated a stem cell graft to a child with combined immunodeficiency.

In this sample, this clonotype turned up a few times. The chain combines TRBV5-1 with TRBJ1-6; possibly TRBD1 for D (5 bases). The V end was cut by 0 bases, the J end by 7 bases, with 11 bases between. Germline CDR1 and CDR2: SGHRS and YFSETQ. The length of the CDR3 is 15 residues. In DNA form, the CDR3 reads TGCGCCAGCAGCTTGGCACAGGACTGGAATTCACCCCTCCACTTT. It yields the protein CASSLAQDWNSPLHF. The entire variable domain, with the rest obtained from reference TRBV5-1 and TRBJ1-6, is as follows: KAGVTQTPRYLIKTRGQQVTLSCSPISGHRSVSWYQQTPGQGLQFLFEYFSETQRNKGNFPGRFSGRQFSNSRSEMNVSTLELGDSALYLCASSLAQDWNSPLHFGNGTRLTVT.

This sequence joins TRBV9 and TRBJ2-3; 14 bases match TRBD2. The J segment lost 2 bases and the V segment lost 3 bases, leaving 5 bases of the junction unmatched. The CDR3 is 17 amino acids. Germline CDR1 reads SGDLS; CDR2 reads YYNGEE. The CDR3 DNA sequence: TGTGCCAGCAGCGCAACGGGACTAGCGGGAGCCACAGATACGCAGTATTTT. Translated: CASSATGLAGATDTQYF.

This clonotype turned up a few times. The chain joins TRBV6-2 or TRBV6-3 to TRBJ1-1; D unclear. The germline V and J ends were trimmed by 6 bases and 3 bases, with 11 bases remaining between them. The V gene's germline CDR1 is MNHEY and CDR2 SVGEGT. The CDR3 extends over 13 amino acids. The DNA for the CDR3 is TGTGCCAGCAGGGGGAGGGTCGACACTGAAGCTTTCTTT. This sequence encodes CASRGRVDTEAFF.

This clonotype was counted a few times. The chain carries TRBV11-2 and TRBJ2-3, with TRBD2 matching 9 bases. The V gene end was trimmed by 5 bases and the J gene end by 4 bases; junction bases not matched to a gene: 16. Germline CDR1 SGHAT, CDR2 FQNNGV. The CDR3 runs 18 residues. The CDR3 nucleotides are TGTGCCAGCAGCGCCCGTCTGGCGGGGGGGTTGGGAGCAGATACGCAGTATTTT. This encodes CASSARLAGGLGADTQYF.

This clonotype was seen repeatedly, ten times or more. The J gene is TRBJ1-6, the V gene TRBV5-1; TRBD1 is a possible D gene (6 bases). Trimming pared 4 bases from V and 7 bases from J, leaving 12 bases between. Germline V CDR1 and CDR2: SGHRS, YFSETQ. The CDR3 totals 14 residues. CDR3 coding DNA: TGCGCCAGCAGCGACGACAGGCGGAATTCACCCCTCCACTTT. The encoded protein is CASSDDRRNSPLHF.

The chain links TRBV4-2 to TRBJ2-7, with D possibly called TRBD1 or TRBD2 (5 bases each). The CDR3 extends over 17 amino acids. Germline V gene sequence: CDR1 LGHNA, CDR2 YNFKEQ. Trimming took off 0 bases at V and 2 bases at J, with 17 bases between the two ends. CDR3 loop: CASSQEPHPGTPYEQYF. The CDR3 DNA sequence: TGTGCCAGCAGCCAAGAACCTCATCCGGGGACCCCCTACGAGCAGTACTTC.

This clonotype has at least ten counts. V gene TRBV15 combines with J gene TRBJ2-2; D ambiguous. The CDR3 extends over 16 amino acids. V shed 4 bases and J shed 6 bases, with 18 bases lying between them. CDR1 LNHNV and CDR2 YYDKDF come from the germline V gene (reference sequence). The chain's CDR3 is CATSTMVGSPAGELFF. CDR3 sequence (DNA): TGTGCCACCAGCACTATGGTCGGTTCCCCGGCCGGGGAGCTGTTTTTT.

The chain carries TRBV29-1 and TRBJ1-1; no definite D call. Germline CDR1 is SQVTM and CDR2 is ANQGSEA. This CDR3 contains 12 residues. Between the trimmed V and J ends, which lost 3 bases and 8 bases, there was a span of 13 bases. The CDR3 region is CSVELRWREAFF. The CDR3 DNA sequence: TGCAGCGTTGAGCTTCGTTGGCGGGAAGCTTTCTTT. The whole variable domain, remainder taken from reference TRBV29-1 and TRBJ1-1, is SAVISQKPSRDICQRGTSLTIQCQVDSQVTMMFWYRQQPGQSLTLIATANQGSEATYESGFVIDKFPISRPNLTFSTLTVSNMSPEDSSIYLCSVELRWREAFFGQGTRLTVV.

Many counts were recorded for this clonotype. The gene calls are TRBV5-1 and TRBJ2-5; D is uncertain. The V gene's germline CDR1 is SGHRS and CDR2 YFSETQ. V was pared by 5 bases and J by 4 bases, with 21 bases between. The CDR3 extends over 16 amino acids. CDR3 bases: TGCGCCAGCAGTTATGACATCTTGGGCCTGGGAGAGACCCAGTACTTC. This encodes CASSYDILGLGETQYF. Full variable domain (missing parts from reference TRBV5-1 and TRBJ2-5): KAGVTQTPRYLIKTRGQQVTLSCSPISGHRSVSWYQQTPGQGLQFLFEYFSETQRNKGNFPGRFSGRQFSNSRSEMNVSTLELGDSALYLCASSYDILGLGETQYFGPGTRLLVL.

In regard to this clonotype: Here the CDR3 omits its conserved ending phenylalanine or tryptophan, so a read error is the likely source. The chain uses TRBV27 and TRBJ1-1; D gene ambiguous. The V end lost 3 bases, the J end lost 0 bases, and 11 bases lay between the germline ends. The CDR3 has 15 residues. Germline loops: CDR1 MNHEY, CDR2 SMNVEV (reference sequence). The CDR3 nucleotides read TGTGCCAGCAGTTTTCACTCGGCCATGAACACTGAAGCTTTCTGT. Amino acid sequence: CASSFHSAMNTEAFC.

This clonotype was recorded many times. CDR3 DNA: TGTGCCAGCAGCGTAGACTGGCACAATGAGCAGTTCTTC. Protein sequence: CASSVDWHNEQFF. The chain uses TRBV9 and TRBJ2-1; D is uncertain. Trimming cost V 0 bases and J 5 bases, with 6 bases left between them. The CDR3 sequence is 13 residues long. CDR1 SGDLS and CDR2 YYNGEE come from the germline V gene.

This clonotype occurred many times. The chain is built from TRBV6-1 and TRBJ2-7; possible D gene TRBD2, 5 bases. Germline CDR1 reads MNHNS; CDR2 reads SASEGT. V was trimmed by 4 bases and J by 0 bases, leaving 7 bases between them. This CDR3 region has 13 residues. CDR3 DNA: TGTGCCAGCAGTGGCCTAGCCTCCTACGAGCAGTACTTC. Residues: CASSGLASYEQYF.

This clonotype was detected a few times. The chain employs TRBV20-1 and TRBJ2-7; D call uncertain. Trimming removed 3 bases at V and 3 bases at J, with 9 bases between. Germline V CDR1 and CDR2: DFQATT, SNEGSKA (reference sequence). This CDR3 has 12 residues. The CDR3 nucleotides are TGCAGTGCTAGTCCACGTCTCTACGAGCAGTACTTC. The encoded protein is CSASPRLYEQYF.

V is TRBV3-1 and J is TRBJ2-3, with D unclear. Germline V gene lookup returns CDR1 LGHDT and CDR2 YNNKEL (reference sequence). Trimming pared 0 bases from V and 0 bases from J, leaving 4 bases between. This CDR3 has 14 amino acids. CDR3 nucleotides: TGTGCCAGCAGCCAAGAACCTAGCACAGATACGCAGTATTTT. Its protein product is CASSQEPSTDTQYF.

The chain couples TRBV19 to TRBJ2-1; D assignment may be TRBD1 or TRBD2 (6 bases each). V lost 9 bases and J 9 bases, leaving 9 bases between the germline ends. The CDR3 extends over 10 amino acids. Germline-derived CDR1 and CDR2 are LNHDA and SQIVND (reference sequence). CDR3 amino acids: CASGGPEQFF. DNA for the CDR3: TGTGCCAGCGGGGGCCCTGAGCAGTTCTTC.

This chain joins TRBV10-3 and TRBJ2-3, with unresolved D. The CDR3 consists of 12 residues. V was clipped by 1 base and J by 3 bases, with 2 bases between them. CDR1 and CDR2 (germline): ENHRY, SYGVKD. CDR3 protein: CAISELTDTQYF. CDR3 DNA: TGTGCCATCAGTGAGTTAACAGATACGCAGTATTTT.

V gene TRBV6-5 combines with J gene TRBJ2-7; the D gene is possibly TRBD1 (6 bases). Trimming took off 2 bases at V and 4 bases at J, with 15 bases between the two ends. The CDR3 length is 15 residues. Germline V gene data show CDR1 as MNHEY and CDR2 as SVGAGI. In DNA form, the CDR3 reads TGTGCCAGCAGTTACAGGCAGGGGTCATTTTACGAGCAGTACTTC. This encodes CASSYRQGSFYEQYF.

This CDR3 is CSVESSGPGAQYF. DNA of the CDR3: TGCAGCGTTGAGTCTAGCGGGCCCGGGGCCCAGTACTTC. The chain has TRBV29-1 and TRBJ2-5; 8 positions match TRBD2. With V trimmed by 3 bases and J by 9 bases, 9 bases remained unmatched. Germline assignment: CDR1 SQVTM and CDR2 ANQGSEA. The CDR3 totals 13 residues.

This clonotype was detected ten times or more. The chain combines TRBV29-1 with TRBJ2-1, with a possible D match to TRBD1 (5 bases). The germline CDR1 and CDR2 sequences are SQVTM and ANQGSEA. This CDR3 is built from 16 residues. V was cut by 0 bases and J by 2 bases, with 14 bases left in between. The CDR3 region is CSVEDGAGDAYNEQFF. CDR3 sequence (DNA): TGCAGCGTTGAAGATGGGGCAGGAGATGCCTACAATGAGCAGTTCTTC.

A few counts support this clonotype. V usage is TRBV9 and J usage is TRBJ2-5; 8 bases are a match to TRBD2. CDR3 length equals 16 residues. Germline CDR1 SGDLS, CDR2 YYNGEE. J gave up 0 bases and V 0 bases, and 4 bases lay outside the gene matches. CDR3 in amino acids: CASSVGVAGNQETQYF. As DNA, the CDR3 is TGTGCCAGCAGCGTAGGGGTAGCGGGGAACCAAGAGACCCAGTACTTC.

The rearrangement joins TRBV24-1 to TRBJ2-1, with a weak D call TRBD2 (6 bases). The CDR3 is made up of 15 amino acids. The V gene's germline CDR1 is KGHDR and CDR2 SFDVKD. Trimming took 7 bases from V and 4 from J, leaving 16 bases between them. This CDR3 is CATSPWGGTYNEQFF. CDR3 DNA: TGTGCCACCAGCCCCTGGGGTGGGACTTACAATGAGCAGTTCTTC.

This clonotype was recorded at least ten times. The chain's CDR3 is CATRGGTNTGELFF. CDR3 DNA: TGTGCCACCCGGGGGGGCACGAACACCGGGGAGCTGTTTTTT. V gene TRBV10-3 combines with J gene TRBJ2-2, with 8 bases identical to TRBD2. J gave up 0 bases and V 10 bases, and 4 bases lay outside the gene matches. The germline V gene encodes CDR1 ENHRY and CDR2 SYGVKD. This CDR3 has 14 residues.

In DNA form, the CDR3 reads TGCGCCAGCAGCCAAATCCAGAGATCCTACAATGAGCAGTTCTTC. Its protein is CASSQIQRSYNEQFF. The chain recombines TRBV4-3 with TRBJ2-1; no clear D. Trimming removed 2 bases from V and 1 base from J, with 9 bases in between. The CDR3 spans 15 residues. The germline V gene encodes CDR1 LGHNA and CDR2 YSLEER.

This sequence joins TRBV7-8 and TRBJ2-3, with 7 bases lining up with TRBD2. This CDR3 comprises 15 residues. With 2 bases clipped from V and 1 base from J, the junction kept 3 bases outside the gene matches. Per germline, CDR1 SGHVS and CDR2 FQNEAQ. The CDR3 DNA is TGTGCCAGCAGCTTAATGGGGAGGGGCACAGATACGCAGTATTTT. Its translation is CASSLMGRGTDTQYF.

This clonotype was detected ten times or more. V usage is TRBV4-2 and J usage is TRBJ2-1; tentative D call: TRBD1 (6 bases). CDR3 length: 18 residues. V lost 0 bases and J 2 bases, leaving 17 bases between the germline ends. CDR1 is LGHNA, CDR2 YNFKEQ, per germline. DNA of the CDR3: TGTGCCAGCAGCCAAGAACGATACGGACAGCAGGCCTACAATGAGCAGTTCTTC. Its protein is CASSQERYGQQAYNEQFF.

The sample holds many counts of this clonotype. The chain uses TRBV7-9 and TRBJ1-5; no definite D call. This CDR3 contains 13 residues. Germline CDR1 and CDR2: SEHNR and FQNEAQ (reference sequence). V was trimmed by 5 bases and J by 4 bases, leaving 9 bases between them. CDR3 in amino acids: CASSRSENQPQHF. The CDR3 region has the DNA TGTGCCAGCAGCAGATCAGAGAATCAGCCCCAGCATTTT.

At least ten counts were recorded for this clonotype. J is TRBJ2-7 and V is TRBV27; possible D gene TRBD2, 5 bases. Trimming took off 2 bases at V and 8 bases at J, with 10 bases between the two ends. CDR1 MNHEY and CDR2 SMNVEV come from the germline V gene (reference sequence). This CDR3 region has 12 residues. The CDR3 DNA sequence: TGTGCCAGCAGTTTACTCCGGGGTCAGCAGTACTTC. Protein product: CASSLLRGQQYF.

This clonotype occurred a few times. V is TRBV5-6 and J is TRBJ2-3; D tentatively reads TRBD1 or TRBD2 (5 bases each). The CDR3 spans 14 residues. Germline loops: CDR1 SGHDT, CDR2 YYEEEE. V gave up 0 bases and J gave up 4 bases, with 9 bases separating them. Here the CDR3 DNA reads TGTGCCAGCAGCTTGGAGGGACCCGCAGATACGCAGTATTTT. The encoded protein is CASSLEGPADTQYF.

This clonotype was found a few times. The CDR3 bases are TGCAGTGCTCCCGGCCGCCCAACTAATGAAAAACTGTTTTTT. Translating gives CSAPGRPTNEKLFF. The chain is built from TRBV20-1 and TRBJ1-4, with D unclear. The germline gives CDR1 DFQATT, CDR2 SNEGSKA (reference sequence). This CDR3 contains 14 residues. Trimming pared 5 bases from V and 0 bases from J, leaving 10 bases between.

Of note for this clonotype: This sequence may be a read error, since a much larger clone differs from it by one base. The chain combines TRBV11-2 with TRBJ2-1; tentatively, D is TRBD1 (6 bases). Germline CDR1 SGHAT, CDR2 FQNNGV. The CDR3 loop spans 15 amino acids. CDR3 coding DNA: TGTGCCAGCAGCTTAGGGGTGGGTAGGGACAATGAGGAGTTCTTC. Translating gives CASSLGVGRDNEEFF.